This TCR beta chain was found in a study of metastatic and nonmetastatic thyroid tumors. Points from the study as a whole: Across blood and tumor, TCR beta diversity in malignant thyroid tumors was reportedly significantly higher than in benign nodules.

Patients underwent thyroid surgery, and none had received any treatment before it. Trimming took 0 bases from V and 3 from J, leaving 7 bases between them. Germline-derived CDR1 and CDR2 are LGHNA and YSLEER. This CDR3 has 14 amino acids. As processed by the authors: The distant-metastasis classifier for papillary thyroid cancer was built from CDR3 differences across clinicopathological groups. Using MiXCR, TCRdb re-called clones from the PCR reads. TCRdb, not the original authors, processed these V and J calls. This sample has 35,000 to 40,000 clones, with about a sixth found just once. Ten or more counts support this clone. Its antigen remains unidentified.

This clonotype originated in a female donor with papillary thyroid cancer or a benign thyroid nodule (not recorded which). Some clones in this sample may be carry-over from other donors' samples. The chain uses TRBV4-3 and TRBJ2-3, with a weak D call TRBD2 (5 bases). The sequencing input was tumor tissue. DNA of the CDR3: TGCGCCAGCAGCCAAGAATGGAGGACAGATACGCAGTATTTT. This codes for CASSQEWRTDTQYF.